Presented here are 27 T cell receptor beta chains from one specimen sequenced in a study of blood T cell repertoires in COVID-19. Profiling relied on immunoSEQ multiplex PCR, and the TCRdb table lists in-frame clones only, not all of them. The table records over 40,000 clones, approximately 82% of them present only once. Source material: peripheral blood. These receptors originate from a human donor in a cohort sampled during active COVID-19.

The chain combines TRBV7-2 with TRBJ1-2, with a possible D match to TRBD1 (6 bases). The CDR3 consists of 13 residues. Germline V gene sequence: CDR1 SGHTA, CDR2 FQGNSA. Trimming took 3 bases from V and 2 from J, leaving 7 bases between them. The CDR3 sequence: CASSFDRNYGYTF. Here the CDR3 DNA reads TGTGCCAGCAGCTTTGACAGGAACTATGGCTACACCTTC.

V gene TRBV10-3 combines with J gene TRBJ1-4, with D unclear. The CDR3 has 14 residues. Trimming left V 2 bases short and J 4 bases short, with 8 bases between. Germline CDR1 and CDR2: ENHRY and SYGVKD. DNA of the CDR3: TGTGCCATCAGTGAGCGGAGAGGTAATGAAAAACTGTTTTTT. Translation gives CAISERRGNEKLFF.

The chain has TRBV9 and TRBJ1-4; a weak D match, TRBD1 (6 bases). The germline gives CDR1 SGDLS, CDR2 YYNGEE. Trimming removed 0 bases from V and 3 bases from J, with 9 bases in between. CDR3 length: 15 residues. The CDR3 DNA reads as TGTGCCAGCAGCGTAGAGGGGGATCCTAATGAAAAACTGTTTTTT. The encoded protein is CASSVEGDPNEKLFF.

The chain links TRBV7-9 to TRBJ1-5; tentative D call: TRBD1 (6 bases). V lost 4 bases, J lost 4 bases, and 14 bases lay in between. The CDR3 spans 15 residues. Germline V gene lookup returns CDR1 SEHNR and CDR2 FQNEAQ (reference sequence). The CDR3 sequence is CASSSGGGDNQPQHF. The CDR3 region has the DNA TGTGCCAGCAGCTCGGGCGGGGGCGATAATCAGCCCCAGCATTTT.

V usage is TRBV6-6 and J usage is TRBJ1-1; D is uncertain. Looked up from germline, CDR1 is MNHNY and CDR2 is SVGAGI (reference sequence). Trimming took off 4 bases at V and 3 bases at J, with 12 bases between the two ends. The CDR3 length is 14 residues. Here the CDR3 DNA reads TGTGCCAGCAGTTTTACGGGAACTGACACTGAAGCTTTCTTT. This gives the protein CASSFTGTDTEAFF.

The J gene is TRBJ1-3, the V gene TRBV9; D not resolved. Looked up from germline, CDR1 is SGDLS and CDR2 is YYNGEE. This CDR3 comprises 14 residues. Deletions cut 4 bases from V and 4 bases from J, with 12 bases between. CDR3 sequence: CASSSSLVGNTIYF. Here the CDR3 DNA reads TGTGCCAGCAGCTCGTCCCTTGTGGGAAACACCATATATTTT.

The CDR3 protein is CASSLTAGGAETQYF. The CDR3 DNA reads as TGTGCCAGCAGCCTGACAGCGGGAGGGGCAGAGACCCAGTACTTC. The J gene is TRBJ2-5, the V gene TRBV7-3, with 10 bases matching TRBD2. The CDR3 spans 15 residues. Germline V gene sequence: CDR1 SGHTA, CDR2 FQGTGA. V trimming: 5 bases; J trimming: 4 bases; junction bases outside the gene matches: 7. Filled out from reference TRBV7-3 and TRBJ2-5, the complete variable domain reads GAGVSQTPSNKVTEKGKYVELRCDPISGHTALYWYRQSLGQGPEFLIYFQGTGAADDSGLPNDRFFAVRPEGSVSTLKIQRTERGDSAVYLCASSLTAGGAETQYFGPGTRLLVL.

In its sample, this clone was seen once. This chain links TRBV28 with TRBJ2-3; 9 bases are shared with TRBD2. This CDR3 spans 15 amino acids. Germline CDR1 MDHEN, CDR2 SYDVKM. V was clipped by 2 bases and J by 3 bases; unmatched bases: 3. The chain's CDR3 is CASSLPSGKTDTQYF. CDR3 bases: TGTGCCAGCAGTTTACCTAGCGGGAAAACAGATACGCAGTATTTT.

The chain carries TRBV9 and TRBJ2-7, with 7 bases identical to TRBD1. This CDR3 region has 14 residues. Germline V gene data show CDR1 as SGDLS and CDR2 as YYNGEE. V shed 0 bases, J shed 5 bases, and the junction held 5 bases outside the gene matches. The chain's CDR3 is CASSVGGGFDEQYF. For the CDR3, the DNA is TGTGCCAGCAGCGTAGGAGGGGGCTTCGACGAGCAGTACTTC.

CDR3 region: CASSLASGAEEYNEQFF. The CDR3 nucleotides are TGTGCCAGCAGCTTAGCATCTGGAGCGGAGGAATACAATGAGCAGTTCTTC. The V and J genes are TRBV7-9 and TRBJ2-1; a weak D match, TRBD2 (5 bases). This CDR3 region has 17 residues. CDR1 and CDR2 from the germline V gene are SEHNR and FQNEAQ (reference sequence). V dropped 0 bases and J dropped 4 bases, with 16 bases sitting between them.

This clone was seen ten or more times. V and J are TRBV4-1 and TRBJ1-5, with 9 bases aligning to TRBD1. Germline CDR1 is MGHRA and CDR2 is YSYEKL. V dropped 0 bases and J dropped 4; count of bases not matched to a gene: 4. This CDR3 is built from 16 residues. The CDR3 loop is CASSQEGTGLNQPQHF. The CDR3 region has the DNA TGCGCCAGCAGCCAAGAGGGGACAGGGCTAAATCAGCCCCAGCATTTT.

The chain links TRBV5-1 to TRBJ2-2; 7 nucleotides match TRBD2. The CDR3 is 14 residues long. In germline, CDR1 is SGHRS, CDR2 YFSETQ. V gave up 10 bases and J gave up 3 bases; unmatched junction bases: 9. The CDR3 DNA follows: TGCGCCGGAAAGAGCGGGATAGACACCGGGGAGCTGTTTTTT. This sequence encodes CAGKSGIDTGELFF.

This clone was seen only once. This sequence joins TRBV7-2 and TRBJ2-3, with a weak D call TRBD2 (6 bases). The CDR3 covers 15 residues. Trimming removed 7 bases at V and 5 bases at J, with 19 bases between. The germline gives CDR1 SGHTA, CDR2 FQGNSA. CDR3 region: CASNPNGGWGDTQYF. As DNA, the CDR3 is TGTGCCAGCAACCCGAACGGGGGTTGGGGAGATACGCAGTATTTT.

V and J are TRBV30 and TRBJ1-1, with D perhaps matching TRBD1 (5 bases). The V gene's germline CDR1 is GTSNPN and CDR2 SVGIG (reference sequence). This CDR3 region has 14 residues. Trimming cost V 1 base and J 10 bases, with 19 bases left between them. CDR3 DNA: TGTGCCTGGAGTGACCGCAGGGTGGGGTGGGTAGCTTTCTTT. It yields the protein CAWSDRRVGWVAFF. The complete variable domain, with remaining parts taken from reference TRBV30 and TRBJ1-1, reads SQTIHQWPATLVQPVGSPLSLECTVEGTSNPNLYWYRQAAGRGLQLLFYSVGIGQISSEVPQNLSASRPQDRQFILSSKKLLLSDSGFYLCAWSDRRVGWVAFFGQGTRLTVV.

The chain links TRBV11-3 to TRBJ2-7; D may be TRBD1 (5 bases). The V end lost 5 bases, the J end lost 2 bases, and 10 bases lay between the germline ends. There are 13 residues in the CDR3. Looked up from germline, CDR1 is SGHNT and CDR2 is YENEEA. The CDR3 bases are TGTGCCAGCAGCCGCCGGACAACCTACGAGCAGTACTTC. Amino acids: CASSRRTTYEQYF.

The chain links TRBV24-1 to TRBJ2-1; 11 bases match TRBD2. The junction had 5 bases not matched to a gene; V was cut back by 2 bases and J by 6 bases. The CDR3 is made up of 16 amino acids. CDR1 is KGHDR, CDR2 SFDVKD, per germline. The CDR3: CATSDSGTSGINEQFF. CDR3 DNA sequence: TGTGCCACCAGTGATTCCGGGACTAGCGGAATCAATGAGCAGTTCTTC.

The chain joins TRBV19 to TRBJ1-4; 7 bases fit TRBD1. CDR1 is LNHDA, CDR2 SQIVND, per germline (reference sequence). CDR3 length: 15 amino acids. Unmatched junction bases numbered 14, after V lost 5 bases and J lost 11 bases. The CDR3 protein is CASSYETGILWKLFF. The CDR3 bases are TGTGCCAGTAGTTATGAGACAGGGATCCTGTGGAAACTGTTTTTT.

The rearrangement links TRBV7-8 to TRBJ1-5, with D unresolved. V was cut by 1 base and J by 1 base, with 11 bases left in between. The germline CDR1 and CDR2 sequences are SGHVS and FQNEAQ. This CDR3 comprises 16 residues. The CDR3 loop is CASSLGGEPSNQPQHF. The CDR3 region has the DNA TGTGCCAGCAGCTTAGGGGGAGAACCGAGCAATCAGCCCCAGCATTTT.

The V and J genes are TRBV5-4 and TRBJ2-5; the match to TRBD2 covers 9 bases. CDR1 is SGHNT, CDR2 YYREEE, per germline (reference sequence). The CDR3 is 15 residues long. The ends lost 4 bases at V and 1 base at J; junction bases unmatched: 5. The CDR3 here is CASSRDSGSQETQYF. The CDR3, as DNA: TGTGCCAGCAGCCGAGATAGCGGGAGCCAAGAGACCCAGTACTTC. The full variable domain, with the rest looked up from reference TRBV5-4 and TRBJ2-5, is ETGVTQSPTHLIKTRGQQVTLRCSSQSGHNTVSWYQQALGQGPQFIFQYYREEENGRGNFPPRFSGLQFPNYSSELNVNALELDDSALYLCASSRDSGSQETQYFGPGTRLLVL.

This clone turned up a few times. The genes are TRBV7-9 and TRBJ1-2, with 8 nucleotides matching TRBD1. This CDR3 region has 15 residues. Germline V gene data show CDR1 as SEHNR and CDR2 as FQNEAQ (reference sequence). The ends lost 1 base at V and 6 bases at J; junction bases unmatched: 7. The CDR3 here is CASSLDAPGGNGYTF. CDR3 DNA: TGTGCCAGCAGCTTAGATGCTCCAGGGGGCAATGGCTACACCTTC.

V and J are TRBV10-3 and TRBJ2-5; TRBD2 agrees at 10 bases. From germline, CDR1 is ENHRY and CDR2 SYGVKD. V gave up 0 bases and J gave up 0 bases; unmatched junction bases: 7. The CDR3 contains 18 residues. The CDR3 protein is CAISESGASGSYQETQYF. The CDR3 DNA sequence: TGTGCCATCAGTGAGTCCGGGGCTAGCGGGAGTTACCAAGAGACCCAGTACTTC.

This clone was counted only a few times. CDR3 bases: TGTGCCAGCAGCGTAGGACCAGCGGGAGACGGGGAGACCCAGTACTTC. As protein: CASSVGPAGDGETQYF. V usage is TRBV9 and J usage is TRBJ2-5; TRBD2 matches at 8 bases. Trimming took 0 bases from V and 5 from J; bases not matched to a gene: 9. Looked up from germline, CDR1 is SGDLS and CDR2 is YYNGEE. The CDR3 covers 16 residues.

CDR3 coding DNA: TGCAGCGTTGAACAGGGTGGGCAGTACTTC. This translates into CSVEQGGQYF. The chain employs TRBV29-1 and TRBJ2-7; D is perhaps TRBD1 (5 bases). Trimming left V 2 bases short and J 9 bases short, with 8 bases between. The CDR3 spans 10 residues. Looked up from germline, CDR1 is SQVTM and CDR2 is ANQGSEA.

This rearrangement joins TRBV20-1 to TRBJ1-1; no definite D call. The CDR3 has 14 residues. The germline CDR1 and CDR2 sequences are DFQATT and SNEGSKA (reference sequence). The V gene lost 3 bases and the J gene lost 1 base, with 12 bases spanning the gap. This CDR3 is CSASVPWQNTEAFF. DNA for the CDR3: TGCAGTGCTAGTGTCCCATGGCAGAACACTGAAGCTTTCTTT.

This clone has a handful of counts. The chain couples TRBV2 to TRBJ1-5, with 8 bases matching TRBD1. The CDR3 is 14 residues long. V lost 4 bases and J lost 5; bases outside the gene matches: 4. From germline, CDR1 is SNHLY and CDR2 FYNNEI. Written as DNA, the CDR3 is TGTGCCAGCAGTGTTGAACAGGGGGATCAGCCCCAGCATTTT. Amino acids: CASSVEQGDQPQHF.

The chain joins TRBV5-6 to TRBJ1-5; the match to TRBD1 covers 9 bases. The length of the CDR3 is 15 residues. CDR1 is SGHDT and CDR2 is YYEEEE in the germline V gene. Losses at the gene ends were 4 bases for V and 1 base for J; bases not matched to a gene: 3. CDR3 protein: CASSPGQGSNQPQHF. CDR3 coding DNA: TGTGCCAGCAGCCCGGGACAGGGAAGCAATCAGCCCCAGCATTTT.

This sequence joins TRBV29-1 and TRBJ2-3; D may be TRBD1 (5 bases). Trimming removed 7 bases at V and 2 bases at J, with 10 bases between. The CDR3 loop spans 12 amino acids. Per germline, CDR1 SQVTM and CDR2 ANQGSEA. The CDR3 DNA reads TGCAGCGCCACCAGGGACACAGATACGCAGTATTTT. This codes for CSATRDTDTQYF.